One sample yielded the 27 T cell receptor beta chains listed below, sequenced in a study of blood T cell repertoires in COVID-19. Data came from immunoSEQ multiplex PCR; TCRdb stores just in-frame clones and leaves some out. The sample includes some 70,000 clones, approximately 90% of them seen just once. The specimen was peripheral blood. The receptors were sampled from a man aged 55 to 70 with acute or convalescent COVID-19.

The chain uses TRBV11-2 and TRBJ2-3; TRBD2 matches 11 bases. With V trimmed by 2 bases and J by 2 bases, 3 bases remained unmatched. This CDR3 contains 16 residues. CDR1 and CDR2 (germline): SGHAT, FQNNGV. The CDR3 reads CASSLRLAGNTDTQYF. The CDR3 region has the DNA TGTGCCAGCAGCTTAAGACTAGCGGGGAACACAGATACGCAGTATTTT.

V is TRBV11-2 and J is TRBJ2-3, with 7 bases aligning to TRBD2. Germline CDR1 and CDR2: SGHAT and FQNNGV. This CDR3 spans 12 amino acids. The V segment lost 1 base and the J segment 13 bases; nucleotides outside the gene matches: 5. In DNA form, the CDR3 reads TGTGCCAGCAGCTTAGGGGCCGGGGGGAAGTATTTT. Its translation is CASSLGAGGKYF. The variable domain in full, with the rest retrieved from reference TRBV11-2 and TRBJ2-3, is EAGVAQSPRYKIIEKRQSVAFWCNPISGHATLYWYQQILGQGPKLLIQFQNNGVVDDSQLPKDRFSAERLKGVDSTLKIQPAKLEDSAVYLCASSLGAGGKYFGPGTRLTVL.

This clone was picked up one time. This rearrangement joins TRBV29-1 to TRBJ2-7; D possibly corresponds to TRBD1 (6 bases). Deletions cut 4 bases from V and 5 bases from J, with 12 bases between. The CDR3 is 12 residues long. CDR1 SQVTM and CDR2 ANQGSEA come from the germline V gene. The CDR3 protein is CSVAPGVNEQYF. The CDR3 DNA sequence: TGCAGCGTTGCCCCAGGGGTAAACGAGCAGTACTTC.

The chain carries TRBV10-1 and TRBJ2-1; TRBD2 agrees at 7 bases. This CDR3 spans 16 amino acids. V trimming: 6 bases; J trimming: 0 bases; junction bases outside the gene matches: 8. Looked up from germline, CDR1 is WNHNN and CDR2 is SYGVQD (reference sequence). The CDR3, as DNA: TGCGCCAGCAGCTTGACTCTAGCGGACTCCTACAATGAGCAGTTCTTC. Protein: CASSLTLADSYNEQFF.

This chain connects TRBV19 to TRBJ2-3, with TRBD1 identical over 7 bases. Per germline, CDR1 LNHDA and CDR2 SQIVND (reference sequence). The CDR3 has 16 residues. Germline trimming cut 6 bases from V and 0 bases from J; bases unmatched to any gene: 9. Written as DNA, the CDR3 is TGTGCCAGTAGCAGGCAGACAGGGTACAGCACAGATACGCAGTATTTT. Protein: CASSRQTGYSTDTQYF. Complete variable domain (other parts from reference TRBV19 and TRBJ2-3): DGGITQSPKYLFRKEGQNVTLSCEQNLNHDAMYWYRQDPGQGLRLIYYSQIVNDFQKGDIAEGYSVSREKKESFPLTVTSAQKNPTAFYLCASSRQTGYSTDTQYFGPGTRLTVL.

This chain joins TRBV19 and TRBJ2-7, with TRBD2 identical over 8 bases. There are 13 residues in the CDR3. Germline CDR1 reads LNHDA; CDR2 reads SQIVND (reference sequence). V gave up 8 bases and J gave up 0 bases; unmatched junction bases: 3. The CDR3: CASREGSSYEQYF. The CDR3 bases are TGTGCCAGTCGGGAGGGCAGCTCCTACGAGCAGTACTTC.

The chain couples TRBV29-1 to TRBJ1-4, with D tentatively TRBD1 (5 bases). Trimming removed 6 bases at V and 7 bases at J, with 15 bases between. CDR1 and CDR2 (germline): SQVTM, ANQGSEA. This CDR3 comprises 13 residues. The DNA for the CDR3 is TGCAGCGTGGGGGGGGGAACCGGTGAAAAACTGTTTTTT. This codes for CSVGGGTGEKLFF.

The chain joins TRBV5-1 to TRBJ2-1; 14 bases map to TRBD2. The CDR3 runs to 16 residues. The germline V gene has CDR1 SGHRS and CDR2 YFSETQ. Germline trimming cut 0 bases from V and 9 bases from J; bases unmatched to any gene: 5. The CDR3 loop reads CASSLAGTSGGSEQFF. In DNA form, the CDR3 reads TGCGCCAGCAGCTTGGCCGGGACTAGCGGGGGCAGTGAGCAGTTCTTC.

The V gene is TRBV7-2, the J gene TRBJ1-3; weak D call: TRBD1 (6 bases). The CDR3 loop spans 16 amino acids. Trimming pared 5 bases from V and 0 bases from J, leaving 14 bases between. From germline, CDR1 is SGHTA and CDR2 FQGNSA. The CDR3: CASSGRDRPSGNTIYF. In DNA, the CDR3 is TGTGCCAGCAGCGGACGTGACAGGCCCTCTGGAAACACCATATATTTT.

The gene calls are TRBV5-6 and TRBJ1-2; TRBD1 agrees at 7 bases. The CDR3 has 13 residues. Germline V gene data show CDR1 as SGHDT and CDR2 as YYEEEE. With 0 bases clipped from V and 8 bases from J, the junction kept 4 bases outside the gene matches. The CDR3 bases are TGTGCCAGCAGCTTGGCTCAGGGGGGAGGCTACACCTTC. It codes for CASSLAQGGGYTF.

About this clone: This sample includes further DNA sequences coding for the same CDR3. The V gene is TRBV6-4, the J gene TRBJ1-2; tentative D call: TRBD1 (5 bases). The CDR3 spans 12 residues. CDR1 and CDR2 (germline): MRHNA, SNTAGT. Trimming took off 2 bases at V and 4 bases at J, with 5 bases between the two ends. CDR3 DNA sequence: TGTGCCAGCAGTGACAGGGGCTATGGCTACACCTTC. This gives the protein CASSDRGYGYTF.

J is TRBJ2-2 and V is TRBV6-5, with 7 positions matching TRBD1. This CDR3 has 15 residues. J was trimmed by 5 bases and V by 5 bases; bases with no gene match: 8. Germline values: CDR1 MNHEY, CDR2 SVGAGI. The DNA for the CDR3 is TGTGCCAGCAGTAGGACAGGTTCTATTACCGGGGAGCTGTTTTTT. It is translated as CASSRTGSITGELFF.

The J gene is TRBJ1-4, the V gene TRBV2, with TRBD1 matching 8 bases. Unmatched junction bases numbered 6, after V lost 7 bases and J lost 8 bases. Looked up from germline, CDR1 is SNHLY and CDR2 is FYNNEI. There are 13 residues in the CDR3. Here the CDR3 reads CASTGQGREKLFF. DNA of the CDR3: TGTGCCAGCACAGGACAGGGTCGAGAAAAACTGTTTTTT.

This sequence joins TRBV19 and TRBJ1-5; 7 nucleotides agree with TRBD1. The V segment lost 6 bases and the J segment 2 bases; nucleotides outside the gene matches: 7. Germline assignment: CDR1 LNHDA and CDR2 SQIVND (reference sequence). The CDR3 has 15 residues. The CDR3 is CASRSGTVGNQPQHF. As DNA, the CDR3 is TGTGCCAGTAGATCGGGGACAGTCGGCAATCAGCCCCAGCATTTT.

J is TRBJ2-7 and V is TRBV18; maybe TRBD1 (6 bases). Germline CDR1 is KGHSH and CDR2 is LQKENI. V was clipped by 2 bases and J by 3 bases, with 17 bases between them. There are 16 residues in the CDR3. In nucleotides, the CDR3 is TGTGCCAGCTCACCAACGACAGGCCGAGAGGGCTACGAGCAGTACTTC. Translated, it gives CASSPTTGREGYEQYF.

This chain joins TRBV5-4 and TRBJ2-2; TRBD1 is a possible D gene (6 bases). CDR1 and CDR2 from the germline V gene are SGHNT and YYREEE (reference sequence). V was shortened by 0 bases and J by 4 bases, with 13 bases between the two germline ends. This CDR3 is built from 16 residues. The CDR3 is CASSLVSGAGTGELFF. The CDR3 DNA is TGTGCCAGCAGCTTGGTTTCAGGGGCCGGCACCGGGGAGCTGTTTTTT.

As DNA, the CDR3 is TGTGCCAGCAGGTCGACAGGGTTACCCCCCTACGAGCAGTACTTC. Protein: CASRSTGLPPYEQYF. This chain links TRBV6-5 with TRBJ2-7; 7 bases are shared with TRBD1. Germline V gene sequence: CDR1 MNHEY, CDR2 SVGAGI. The CDR3 totals 15 residues. Trimming took 6 bases from V and 2 from J; bases not matched to a gene: 10.

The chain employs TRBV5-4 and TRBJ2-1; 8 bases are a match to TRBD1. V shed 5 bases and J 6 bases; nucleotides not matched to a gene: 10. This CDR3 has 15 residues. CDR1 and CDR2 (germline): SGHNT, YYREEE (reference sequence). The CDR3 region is CASRLPGQGLNEQFF. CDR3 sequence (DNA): TGTGCCAGCAGGCTACCCGGACAGGGCCTCAATGAGCAGTTCTTC.

The DNA for the CDR3 is TGTGCCATCAGTGAAATTCGCGGGAGTTCCTACAATGAGCAGTTCTTC. Translating gives CAISEIRGSSYNEQFF. This chain joins TRBV10-3 and TRBJ2-1, with 7 bases lining up with TRBD2. CDR1 is ENHRY, CDR2 SYGVKD, per germline. This CDR3 spans 16 amino acids. After removal of 3 bases from V and 1 base from J, the junction contained 6 bases not matched to a gene.

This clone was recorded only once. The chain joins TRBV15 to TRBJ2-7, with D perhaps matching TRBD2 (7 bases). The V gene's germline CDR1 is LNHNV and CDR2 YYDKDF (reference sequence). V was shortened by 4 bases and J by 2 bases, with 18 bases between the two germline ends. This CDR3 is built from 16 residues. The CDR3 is CATSIGGGRSPYEQYF. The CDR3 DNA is TGTGCCACCAGCATAGGGGGAGGGCGGAGTCCCTACGAGCAGTACTTC.

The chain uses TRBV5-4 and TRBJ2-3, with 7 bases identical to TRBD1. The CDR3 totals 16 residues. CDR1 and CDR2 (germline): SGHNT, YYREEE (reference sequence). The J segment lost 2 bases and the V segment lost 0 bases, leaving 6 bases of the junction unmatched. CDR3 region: CASSLGVTGPTDTQYF. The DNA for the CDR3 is TGTGCCAGCAGCTTGGGGGTGACAGGGCCCACAGATACGCAGTATTTT.

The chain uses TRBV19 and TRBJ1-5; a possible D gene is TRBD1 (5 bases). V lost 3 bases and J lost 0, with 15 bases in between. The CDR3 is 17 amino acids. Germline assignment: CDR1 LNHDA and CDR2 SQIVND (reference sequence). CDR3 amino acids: CASSITGKVNSNQPQHF. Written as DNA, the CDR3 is TGTGCCAGTAGTATTACAGGTAAAGTTAATAGCAATCAGCCCCAGCATTTT.

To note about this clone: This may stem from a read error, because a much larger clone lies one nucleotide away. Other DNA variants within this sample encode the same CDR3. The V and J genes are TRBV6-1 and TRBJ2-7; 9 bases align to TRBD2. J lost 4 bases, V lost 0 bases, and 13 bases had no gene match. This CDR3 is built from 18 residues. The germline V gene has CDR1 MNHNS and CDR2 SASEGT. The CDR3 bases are TGTGCCAGCAGTGAAGCTATCTGGAACGCGGGAGGGCGATACGAGCAGTACTTC. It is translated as CASSEAIWNAGGRYEQYF.

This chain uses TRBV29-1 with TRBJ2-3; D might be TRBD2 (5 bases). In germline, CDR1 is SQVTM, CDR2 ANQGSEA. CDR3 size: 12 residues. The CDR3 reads CSERRGTDTQYF. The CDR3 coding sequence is TGCAGTGAACGTCGGGGAACAGATACGCAGTATTTT.

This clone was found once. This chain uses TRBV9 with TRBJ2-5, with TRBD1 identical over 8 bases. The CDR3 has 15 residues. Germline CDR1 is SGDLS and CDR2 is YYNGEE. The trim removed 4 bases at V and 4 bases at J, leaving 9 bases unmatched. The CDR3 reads CASSTPRQGRETQYF. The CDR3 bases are TGTGCCAGCAGCACTCCCCGACAGGGGAGAGAGACCCAGTACTTC.

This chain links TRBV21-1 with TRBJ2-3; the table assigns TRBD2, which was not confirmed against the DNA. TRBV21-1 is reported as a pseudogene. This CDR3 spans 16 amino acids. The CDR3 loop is CASSKDTGGPSDTQYF. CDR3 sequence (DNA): TGTGCCAGCAGCAAAGATACGGGAGGGCCCTCAGATACGCAGTATTTT.

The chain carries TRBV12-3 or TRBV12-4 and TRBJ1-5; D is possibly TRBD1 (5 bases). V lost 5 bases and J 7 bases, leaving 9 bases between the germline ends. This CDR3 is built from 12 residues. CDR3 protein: CASSAGRQPQHF. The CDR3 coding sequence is TGTGCCAGCAGTGCAGGGAGGCAGCCCCAGCATTTT.